Each of the 5 T cell receptor beta chains below was sequenced from the same sample in a study of blood T cell repertoires in COVID-19. Data came from immunoSEQ multiplex PCR; TCRdb stores just in-frame clones and leaves some out. The sample includes 210,000 or so clones, roughly 85% of them seen just once. The sequencing input was peripheral blood. These receptor sequences come from a man aged 45-60 years with COVID-19, enrolled during active disease.

A single count supports this clone. V is TRBV6-5 and J is TRBJ1-6; 8 positions agree with TRBD1. The CDR3 contains 16 residues. The J segment lost 6 bases and the V segment lost 2 bases, leaving 6 bases of the junction unmatched. Germline V CDR1 and CDR2: MNHEY, SVGAGI. The CDR3 here is CASSYRWTGSNSPLHF. The CDR3 coding sequence is TGTGCCAGCAGTTACAGATGGACAGGGTCTAATTCACCCCTCCACTTT.

The chain couples TRBV5-1 to TRBJ1-1; maybe TRBD1 (5 bases). Germline CDR1 is SGHRS and CDR2 is YFSETQ. The CDR3 runs to 15 residues. The germline V and J ends were trimmed by 0 bases and 6 bases, with 15 bases remaining between them. In nucleotides, the CDR3 is TGCGCCAGCAGCTTGGAGGGGCGAGGCCTTTCTGAAGCTTTCTTT. Its translation: CASSLEGRGLSEAFF. The full variable domain, its missing parts supplied by reference TRBV5-1 and TRBJ1-1, is KAGVTQTPRYLIKTRGQQVTLSCSPISGHRSVSWYQQTPGQGLQFLFEYFSETQRNKGNFPGRFSGRQFSNSRSEMNVSTLELGDSALYLCASSLEGRGLSEAFFGQGTRLTVV.

V gene TRBV9 combines with J gene TRBJ2-2; a possible D gene is TRBD2 (5 bases). Germline V gene lookup returns CDR1 SGDLS and CDR2 YYNGEE. The V and J ends lost 0 bases and 6 bases respectively, with 15 bases between them. The CDR3 sequence is 16 residues long. Written as DNA, the CDR3 is TGTGCCAGCAGCGTAGCGGCTAGCAGATCATCCGGGGAGCTGTTTTTT. Protein product: CASSVAASRSSGELFF.

The rearrangement uses TRBV4-1 and TRBJ2-7, with TRBD2 matching 10 bases. The CDR3 totals 15 residues. Germline values: CDR1 MGHRA, CDR2 YSYEKL. The V gene end was trimmed by 2 bases and the J gene end by 3 bases; junction bases not matched to a gene: 4. The CDR3: CASSQRLAGVYEQYF. For the CDR3, the DNA is TGCGCCAGCAGCCAACGGCTAGCGGGGGTCTACGAGCAGTACTTC.

The CDR3 region has the DNA TGTGCCTGGAGTCGGGGGGCGAGCTCCTACAATGAGCAGTTCTTC. Protein sequence: CAWSRGASSYNEQFF. The chain has TRBV30 and TRBJ2-1; a possible D gene is TRBD2 (7 bases). The CDR3 contains 15 residues. Germline lookup yields CDR1 GTSNPN and CDR2 SVGIG (reference sequence). Deletions cut 2 bases from V and 0 bases from J, with 11 bases between.